The 21 T cell receptor beta chains in this list originate from one sample, sequenced in a study of tumor-infiltrating lymphocytes in primary liver carcinoma. Without any cell sorting, about 19-31 mg of bulk tissue yielded co-extracted RNA and DNA. Starting from around 0.45 ug of total RNA, TCR beta cDNA was produced with a primer in the constant region. Nested multiplex PCR, run for three rounds with slightly modified ARM-PCR, yielded TCR beta libraries. The opening two PCR rounds, roughly 11 cycles each, paired TRBV1-TRBV30 forward primers with a C-beta reverse primer. TCRdb reanalysed the multiplex PCR reads using MiXCR and keeps one entry per CDR3 protein. This table holds about 43,000 distinct CDR3 sequences, approximately 70% found once. The material sequenced was liver tumor tissue from sampling region 2. Subset described: tumor region T2, inferior pole. The receptors stem from a man between 35 and 55 years old with primary liver carcinoma and hepatitis B virus infection.

Points on this clonotype: This CDR3 fails to terminate in the conserved phenylalanine or tryptophan, so it likely reflects a read error. The chain carries TRBV11-2 and TRBJ2-6; TRBD1 aligns across 8 bases. The CDR3 runs 21 residues. The germline CDR1 and CDR2 sequences are SGHAT and FQNNGV. The CDR3 reads CTSSMGGDRGIFLSGANVLTL. CDR3 DNA: TGTACCAGCAGCATGGGGGGAGACAGGGGCATTTTCCTCTCTGGGGCCAATGTCCTGACTCTC.

Details on this clonotype: Likely a read error: the CDR3 ends without its conserved phenylalanine or tryptophan. The V call is TRBV11-2, the J call TRBJ2-1, with D perhaps TRBD1 (6 bases). The CDR3 spans 17 residues. Trimming took off 11 bases at V and 0 bases at J, with 23 bases between the two ends. Per germline, CDR1 SGHAT and CDR2 FQNNGV. CDR3 nucleotides: TGTGCCGTCAGCTTAGGTAACAGGGCGAGCTCCTACAATGAGCAGTTCCTC. This gives the protein CAVSLGNRASSYNEQFL.

The CDR3, as DNA: TGTGCCAGCAGCCACGCGGGGTCCGGGAAGCAGTTTTTT. It encodes CASSHAGSGKQFF. The V gene is TRBV4-2, the J gene TRBJ2-2; D possibly corresponds to TRBD2 (6 bases). The CDR3 extends over 13 amino acids. The V gene's germline CDR1 is LGHNA and CDR2 YNFKEQ. The V end was cut by 3 bases, the J end by 16 bases, with 18 bases between.

The gene calls are TRBV6-1 and TRBJ2-3; D not certain. V dropped 9 bases and J dropped 15 bases, with 22 bases sitting between them. This CDR3 spans 12 amino acids. Germline V gives CDR1 MNHNS, CDR2 SASEGT. This chain's CDR3 is CASKPSTDMHYF. The CDR3 DNA reads as TGTGCCAGTAAGCCCAGCACAGATATGCATTATTTT.

With regard to this clonotype: Since a much larger clone is just one base distant, this may be a read error. The chain joins TRBV19 to TRBJ2-2; 7 bases map to TRBD1. The germline V gene has CDR1 LNHDA and CDR2 SQIVND (reference sequence). The CDR3 covers 13 residues. The V segment lost 10 bases and the J segment 4 bases; nucleotides outside the gene matches: 6. CDR3 amino acids: CAINTGVTGELFF. The CDR3 DNA sequence: TGTGCCATTAATACAGGGGTCACCGGGGAGCTGTTTTTT.

To note about this clonotype: A read error may produce the germline difference seen at one junction end. The J gene is TRBJ2-1, the V gene TRBV11-2, with D maybe TRBD1 (6 bases). Germline-derived CDR1 and CDR2 are SGHAT and FQNNGV. The length of the CDR3 is 13 residues. For the CDR3, the DNA is TGTGCCAACAGCTTAGGACAGATATTTGAGCAGTTCTTC. Its protein is CANSLGQIFEQFF.

This clonotype was detected many times. The rearrangement joins TRBV7-9 to TRBJ2-2; tentatively, D is TRBD1 (5 bases). Germline CDR1 and CDR2: SEHNR and FQNEAQ (reference sequence). This CDR3 is 16 amino acids long. Deletions cut 1 base from V and 5 bases from J, with 14 bases between. CDR3 sequence: CASSLVLQGWTGELFF. As DNA, the CDR3 is TGTGCCAGCAGCTTAGTTCTTCAGGGTTGGACCGGGGAGCTGTTTTTT. Together with reference TRBV7-9 and TRBJ2-2, the CDR3 gives the full variable domain: DTGVSQNPRHKITKRGQNVTFRCDPISEHNRLYWYRQTLGQGPEFLTYFQNEAQLEKSRLLSDRFSAERPKGSFSTLEIQRTEQGDSAMYLCASSLVLQGWTGELFFGEGSRLTVL.

A note on this clonotype: Germline and junction disagree at one end, which may indicate a read error. The chain recombines TRBV5-6 with TRBJ1-2, with 7 bases fitting TRBD1. The germline CDR1 and CDR2 sequences are SGHDT and YYEEEE. The CDR3 consists of 15 residues. In DNA form, the CDR3 reads TGTACCAGCAGCTCCCGGTGGCAGGGGGACGGAGACTACACCTTC. Protein product: CTSSSRWQGDGDYTF.

This clonotype came up once. The chain couples TRBV11-2 to TRBJ2-7; 8 positions agree with TRBD2. The V and J ends lost 6 bases and 3 bases, in that order; junction bases with no gene match: 10. The CDR3 length is 15 residues. The germline CDR1 and CDR2 sequences are SGHAT and FQNNGV. CDR3: CASSSVSGVDYEQYF. CDR3 bases: TGTGCCAGCAGTTCAGTTAGCGGGGTTGACTACGAGCAGTACTTC.

The chain has TRBV7-6 and TRBJ2-3; D is unclear. This CDR3 region has 13 residues. Germline V lookup: CDR1 SGHVS, CDR2 FNYEAQ. V shed 5 bases and J shed 6 bases, with 12 bases lying between them. In DNA form, the CDR3 reads TGTGCCAGCAGCCCCAACTTAGTGGATACGCAGTATTTT. This sequence encodes CASSPNLVDTQYF.

The rearrangement uses TRBV10-1 and TRBJ2-2; 11 bases are shared with TRBD1. Germline V lookup: CDR1 WNHNN, CDR2 SYGVQD (reference sequence). The CDR3 has 19 residues. The junction had 23 bases not matched to a gene; V was cut back by 3 bases and J by 14 bases. The CDR3 region has the DNA TGCGCCAGCAGTGAACTATCGGGGACAGGGGGAAGTAACACCGGGGGACTGTTTTTT. Protein product: CASSELSGTGGSNTGGLFF.

This clonotype was counted a single time. Given a much more abundant clone one base away, this may be a read error. The V gene is TRBV20-1, the J gene TRBJ1-2, with D uncertain. The V end was cut by 8 bases, the J end by 6 bases, with 13 bases between. The CDR3 is made up of 11 amino acids. CDR1 is DFQATT, CDR2 SNEGSKA, per germline (reference sequence). The CDR3 is CSTPMAHGYTF. CDR3 nucleotides: TGCAGTACTCCTATGGCTCATGGCTACACCTTC.

This clonotype turned up a few times. This sequence may be a read error, since a much larger clone differs from it by one base. This chain links TRBV28 with TRBJ2-7; TRBD1 might be the D (5 bases). The CDR3 is 13 amino acids. In germline, CDR1 is MDHEN, CDR2 SYDVKM. This chain's CDR3 is CVSSLGPFNEQYF. The CDR3 DNA sequence: TGTGTCAGCAGTCTGGGGCCGTTTAACGAGCAGTACTTC.

Notes on this clonotype: The germline gene is not matched at one end of the junction; a read error may be the cause. This chain connects TRBV6-1 to TRBJ1-2; D is unclear. The CDR3 has 12 residues. Germline-derived CDR1 and CDR2 are MNHNS and SASEGT. CDR3 sequence: CASTAPLYGYIF. The CDR3 nucleotides are TGTGCCAGCACTGCCCCCCTATATGGTTACATCTTC.

This clonotype showed up just a few times. The chain is built from TRBV9 and TRBJ2-2; 9 bases are a match to TRBD2. The CDR3 consists of 15 residues. Trimming took 3 bases from V and 4 from J; bases not matched to a gene: 4. Looked up from germline, CDR1 is SGDLS and CDR2 is YYNGEE. CDR3 loop: CASSAGTSRTGELFF. CDR3 sequence (DNA): TGTGCCAGCAGCGCCGGGACTAGCCGCACCGGGGAGCTGTTTTTT.

This clonotype has ten or more counts. The genes are TRBV7-2 and TRBJ2-1; D is perhaps TRBD2 (5 bases). From germline, CDR1 is SGHTA and CDR2 FQGNSA. V lost 2 bases to trimming and J lost 7 bases, with 12 bases between them. The CDR3 is made up of 14 amino acids. Here the CDR3 DNA reads TGTGCCAGCAGCTTAATGAGCGGCTCTAATGAGCAGTTCTTC. Protein sequence: CASSLMSGSNEQFF.

As concerns this clonotype: One end of the junction does not line up with germline, which may come from a read error. The V and J genes are TRBV12-3 or TRBV12-4 and TRBJ2-1; 7 bases map to TRBD2. The CDR3 is 15 amino acids. This CDR3 is CASSFTGTTYNERFF. The DNA for the CDR3 is TGTGCCAGCAGTTTCACCGGGACTACCTACAATGAGCGGTTCTTC.

The chain combines TRBV28 with TRBJ2-7, with TRBD1 as a possible D gene (5 bases). Trimming took off 4 bases at V and 3 bases at J, with 19 bases between the two ends. Germline V lookup: CDR1 MDHEN, CDR2 SYDVKM. The CDR3 consists of 16 residues. The CDR3 nucleotides are TGTGCCAGCAGTTCCACAGGCGCCTCCTGGAGCTACGAGCAGTACTTC. Translated, it gives CASSSTGASWSYEQYF. The full variable domain, rest sourced from reference TRBV28 and TRBJ2-7, is DVKVTQSSRYLVKRTGEKVFLECVQDMDHENMFWYRQDPGLGLRLIYFSYDVKMKEKGDIPEGYSVSREKKERFSLILESASTNQTSMYLCASSSTGASWSYEQYFGPGTRLTVT.

CDR3 sequence reads: CASSPGLAGLPQQFF. The CDR3 nucleotides read TGTGCCAGCAGCCCGGGACTAGCGGGGCTACCGCAGCAGTTCTTC. The genes are TRBV9 and TRBJ2-1; 13 bases agree with TRBD2. Per the germline V gene, CDR1 is SGDLS and CDR2 is YYNGEE. The ends lost 4 bases at V and 11 bases at J; junction bases unmatched: 9. The CDR3 is made up of 15 amino acids.

The gene calls are TRBV11-2 and TRBJ2-2, with 10 bases fitting TRBD2. Germline values: CDR1 SGHAT, CDR2 FQNNGV. J was trimmed by 9 bases and V by 5 bases; bases with no gene match: 9. The CDR3 spans 15 residues. CDR3 nucleotides: TGTGCCAGCAGCGTACTAGCGGGGAACATCAGGGAGCTGTTTTTT. This sequence encodes CASSVLAGNIRELFF.

The chain uses TRBV5-1 and TRBJ1-1; no definite D call. Germline lookup yields CDR1 SGHRS and CDR2 YFSETQ. CDR3 length equals 14 residues. The CDR3: CTCSLDGVNTEAFF. CDR3 nucleotides: TGCACCTGCAGCTTGGACGGCGTGAACACTGAAGCTTTCTTT.